The rows below give T cell receptor beta chains drawn from one sample of a study of CD8 T cells in ankylosing spondylitis. Using its own MiXCR run on the 5' RACE reads, TCRdb lists one record per CDR3 protein. There are about 800,000 distinct CDR3 sequences in the sample; approximately 12% occur only once, and around 0.51% lies in the top ten. Sequences were obtained from blood, either unsorted or a sorted T cell fraction (not recorded which). The origin of the receptors is a male donor with ankylosing spondylitis. Both conserved end residues are trimmed from each CDR3. Clone size, where shown, is once, few, many, or a class for clones that have expanded.

V	size	J	CDR3
TRBV7-3	many	TRBJ2-4	ASSSTGPDIQY
TRBV12-3/TRBV12-4	many	TRBJ2-7	ASSLDWRSQY
TRBV5-1	few	TRBJ1-2	ASSAYRNGYT
TRBV4-2	.	TRBJ1-1	ASSRYLTGNTEAF
TRBV18	few	TRBJ1-5	ASSPTGSQPQH
TRBV12-3/TRBV12-4	many	TRBJ1-5	ASGESRDQPQH
TRBV4-3	few	TRBJ2-2	ASSQDPSGRVGELF
TRBV28	.	TRBJ2-7	ASSSSLREQY
TRBV11-2	few	TRBJ2-7	ASSLSVGGDTRFYEQY
TRBV20-1	.	TRBJ2-3	SARGGGVGTDTQY
TRBV11-2	.	TRBJ2-3	ASSLNPPGATSTDTQY
TRBV10-3	few	TRBJ2-3	AISQTGRGDTQY
TRBV20-1	.	TRBJ1-2	SASLRNSYGYT
TRBV29-1	few	TRBJ1-1	SVERSRLNTEAF
TRBV28	few	TRBJ2-7	ASSLLDGRTSEQY
TRBV20-1	many	TRBJ2-3	SASRGTGSTDTQY
TRBV6-4	few	TRBJ2-2	ASRPGRSSLGTGELF
TRBV29-1	few	TRBJ2-7	SVRDGSYEQY
TRBV4-3	.	TRBJ1-2	ASSQLPGTVGPYGYT
TRBV10-3	few	TRBJ2-6	AITPGPRHSGANVLT
TRBV5-1	few	TRBJ2-7	ASSSGTVISYEQY
TRBV6-1	few	TRBJ1-1	ASKIGPIAEAF
TRBV29-1	few	TRBJ2-1	SVHAGTTNEQF
TRBV12-3/TRBV12-4	many	TRBJ2-1	ASGHGGWLRDEQF
TRBV20-1	.	TRBJ1-1	SASGQIMNTEAF
TRBV6-1	once	TRBJ2-1	ASSRRQAVGRVNEQF
TRBV20-1	.	TRBJ2-1	SASQVKGDSYNEQF
TRBV11-2	few	TRBJ2-2	ASSSTTGTSGITGELF
TRBV5-1	.	TRBJ2-3	ASSLMGNADTQY
TRBV2	.	TRBJ2-7	ASRIFLANSYEQY